These T cell receptor beta chains were read from a single sample in a study of ipilimumab plus nivolumab after autologous stem cell transplantation. Measured with immunoSEQ multiplex PCR; TCRdb has only the in-frame clones, and not every one. The table records 17,000 or so clones, about three quarters of them present only once. The sample in question was PBMCs, obtained in a trial of ipilimumab plus nivolumab as post-transplant consolidation. These TCRs come from a male donor with diffuse large B-cell lymphoma. The CDR3 runs from the conserved cysteine through the conserved F or W. A D gene is named only where the DNA matches it firmly.

D,V,J,DNA,CDR3
.,TRBV29-1,TRBJ2-7,TGCAGCGTTGGCCGGGACGGGTACGAGCAGTACTTC,CSVGRDGYEQYF
.,TRBV5-1,TRBJ2-2,TGCGCCAGCAGCTTGGATCCGGGGGCCGATAGCGGGGAGCTGTTTTTT,CASSLDPGADSGELFF
.,TRBV7-9,TRBJ2-7,TGTGCCAGCAGCTCCGACAGCTCAGCCTACGAGCAGTACTTC,CASSSDSSAYEQYF
.,TRBV5-8,TRBJ1-1,TGTGCCAGCAGCTTGGTTTTTAGCAACATGAACACTGAAGCTTTCTTT,CASSLVFSNMNTEAFF
.,TRBV6-5,TRBJ2-7,TGTGCCAGCAGTTATGGGTGGGAAAGCGAGCAGTACTTC,CASSYGWESEQYF
TRBD2,TRBV29-1,TRBJ2-3,TGCAGCGTTGGAGCAGCGGGAGCCCCAGATACGCAGTATTTT,CSVGAAGAPDTQYF
.,TRBV18,TRBJ2-1,TGTGCCAGCTCACCACCCGGGGCCCGAGTTTACAATGAGCAGTTCTTC,CASSPPGARVYNEQFF
.,TRBV27,TRBJ1-3,TGTGCCAGCAGAGACCCCGGAAACACCATATATTTT,CASRDPGNTIYF
.,TRBV7-3,TRBJ2-2,TGTGCCAGCAACAAAGATGGGGTCGGGGAGCTGTTTTTT,CASNKDGVGELFF
.,TRBV21-1,TRBJ1-2,TGTGCCAGCAGCACAGCAGGGTGGCCCGGGGGCTACACCTTC,CASSTAGWPGGYTF